The next 29 T cell receptor beta chains were all read from a single sample in a study of cytomegalovirus exposure and HLA in healthy donors. Primers for the PCR totalled 60 Vbeta and 13 Jbeta. Produced via immunoSEQ multiplex PCR; TCRdb's table is partial and in-frame only. The table records 170,000 or so clones, 75% to 85% of them present only once. The specimen sequenced was PBMCs. These receptors all come from a boy aged 10-17 years in good health and CMV-seronegative.

The J gene is TRBJ1-1, the V gene TRBV5-4; 9 bases line up with TRBD1. The CDR3 totals 14 residues. Looked up from germline, CDR1 is SGHNT and CDR2 is YYREEE (reference sequence). V lost 1 base, J lost 8 bases, and 6 bases stayed unmatched. CDR3 sequence (DNA): TGTGCCAGCAGCTTGCTACAGGGGGCAACGGAAGCTTTCTTT. Amino acids: CASSLLQGATEAFF. The entire variable domain, with the rest obtained from reference TRBV5-4 and TRBJ1-1, is as follows: ETGVTQSPTHLIKTRGQQVTLRCSSQSGHNTVSWYQQALGQGPQFIFQYYREEENGRGNFPPRFSGLQFPNYSSELNVNALELDDSALYLCASSLLQGATEAFFGQGTRLTVV.

Only one count was recorded for this clone. The chain combines TRBV5-6 with TRBJ2-3; TRBD2 matches 12 bases. Per the germline V gene, CDR1 is SGHDT and CDR2 is YYEEEE. After removal of 4 bases from V and 3 bases from J, the junction contained 3 bases not matched to a gene. The CDR3 is 15 amino acids. The CDR3 reads CASSPGTSGTDTQYF. DNA of the CDR3: TGTGCCAGCAGCCCCGGGACTAGCGGGACAGATACGCAGTATTTT.

V usage is TRBV18 and J usage is TRBJ2-1; D gene unclear. V lost 6 bases, J lost 3 bases, and 15 bases lay in between. Germline CDR1 is KGHSH and CDR2 is LQKENI. This CDR3 region has 15 residues. As DNA, the CDR3 is TGTGCCAGCTCCCCGCCCTCGCGGATCTACAATGAGCAGTTCTTC. This codes for CASSPPSRIYNEQFF.

Regarding this clone: The same CDR3 also results from other DNA sequences found in this sample. The chain has TRBV9 and TRBJ2-5; D may be TRBD2 (5 bases). The CDR3 totals 13 residues. V lost 3 bases, J lost 4 bases, and 10 bases lay in between. Germline loops: CDR1 SGDLS, CDR2 YYNGEE. In nucleotides, the CDR3 is TGTGCCAGCAGCGCCCCAGGAGGAGAGACCCAGTACTTC. Protein: CASSAPGGETQYF.

The chain links TRBV30 to TRBJ2-6, with 7 bases that match TRBD1. CDR1 and CDR2 from the germline V gene are GTSNPN and SVGIG (reference sequence). The V segment lost 0 bases and the J segment 0 bases; nucleotides outside the gene matches: 14. This CDR3 has 20 amino acids. CDR3 sequence (DNA): TGTGCCTGGAGTGTACTCTGGGGCAGGGGGAGTGGCTCTGGGGCCAACGTCCTGACTTTC. It specifies CAWSVLWGRGSGSGANVLTF. Looking up the rest from reference TRBV30 and TRBJ2-6 gives the full variable domain: SQTIHQWPATLVQPVGSPLSLECTVEGTSNPNLYWYRQAAGRGLQLLFYSVGIGQISSEVPQNLSASRPQDRQFILSSKKLLLSDSGFYLCAWSVLWGRGSGSGANVLTFGAGSRLTVL.

This chain connects TRBV7-9 to TRBJ2-1, with D maybe TRBD2 (6 bases). V was pared by 3 bases and J by 0 bases, with 12 bases between. CDR3 length: 16 residues. Germline assignment: CDR1 SEHNR and CDR2 FQNEAQ (reference sequence). The CDR3 nucleotides are TGTGCCAGCAGCTTTACTGGGGGGAGCTCCTACAATGAGCAGTTCTTC. Residues: CASSFTGGSSYNEQFF.

This chain joins TRBV9 and TRBJ2-1; 12 bases fit TRBD1. The CDR3 is 17 residues long. After removal of 4 bases from V and 7 bases from J, the junction contained 12 bases not matched to a gene. Per the germline V gene, CDR1 is SGDLS and CDR2 is YYNGEE. The CDR3 DNA reads as TGTGCCAGCAGCCCCCTAGGCGGGACAGGGGGCCGAAATGAGCAGTTCTTC. Its protein is CASSPLGGTGGRNEQFF.

The V gene is TRBV5-4, the J gene TRBJ1-4, with 9 bases matching TRBD1. Looked up from germline, CDR1 is SGHNT and CDR2 is YYREEE (reference sequence). This CDR3 has 14 amino acids. Germline trimming cut 3 bases from V and 6 bases from J; bases unmatched to any gene: 3. In DNA form, the CDR3 reads TGTGCCAGCAGCTCCGGGACAGGGTATGAAAAACTGTTTTTT. This encodes CASSSGTGYEKLFF.

Of note for this clone: Germline and junction disagree at one end, which may indicate a read error. CDR3 amino acids: CSSSSNRVGAFF. CDR3 nucleotides: TGTTCCAGCAGCTCGAACAGGGTGGGTGCTTTCTTT. The rearrangement uses TRBV7-9 and TRBJ1-1; TRBD1 might be the D (6 bases). Germline loops: CDR1 SEHNR, CDR2 FQNEAQ (reference sequence). The CDR3 consists of 12 residues.

This rearrangement joins TRBV5-5 to TRBJ2-7; TRBD1 is a possible D gene (6 bases). V was pared by 5 bases and J by 3 bases, with 18 bases between. The CDR3 sequence is 15 residues long. In germline, CDR1 is SGHKS, CDR2 YYEKEE (reference sequence). The DNA for the CDR3 is TGTGCCAGCAGACTGGATACAGGGTTGGGCTACGAGCAGTACTTC. Its translation is CASRLDTGLGYEQYF.

The chain carries TRBV9 and TRBJ1-5; possible D gene TRBD1, 6 bases. Trimming removed 4 bases at V and 5 bases at J, with 19 bases between. In germline, CDR1 is SGDLS, CDR2 YYNGEE. The CDR3 runs to 16 residues. The chain's CDR3 is CASSPSPGAGDQPQHF. As DNA, the CDR3 is TGTGCCAGCAGCCCCTCTCCAGGGGCCGGAGATCAGCCCCAGCATTTT.

The chain carries TRBV6-5 and TRBJ1-1; perhaps TRBD1 as D (6 bases). Germline values: CDR1 MNHEY, CDR2 SVGAGI. Trimming took 5 bases from V and 5 from J, leaving 15 bases between them. This CDR3 comprises 14 residues. CDR3 protein: CASSTGGLRTEAFF. CDR3 nucleotide sequence: TGTGCCAGCAGTACGGGGGGGCTGCGTACTGAAGCTTTCTTT.

The chain carries TRBV10-3 and TRBJ2-7, with D perhaps TRBD2 (7 bases). V lost 7 bases and J 2 bases, leaving 12 bases between the germline ends. CDR3 size: 13 residues. CDR1 is ENHRY, CDR2 SYGVKD, per germline. This CDR3 reads CAITRGAPYEQYF. The DNA of the CDR3 is TGTGCCATCACTCGGGGGGCACCCTACGAGCAGTACTTC.

The chain carries TRBV7-9 and TRBJ2-7; D is unresolved. The CDR3 contains 12 residues. V was shortened by 3 bases and J by 7 bases, with 10 bases between the two germline ends. CDR1 and CDR2 from the germline V gene are SEHNR and FQNEAQ (reference sequence). The CDR3 loop is CASSFPLEEQYF. The CDR3 nucleotides read TGTGCCAGCAGCTTCCCCCTGGAGGAGCAGTACTTC.

The sample holds a few counts of this clone. The chain employs TRBV6-4 and TRBJ2-1; possible D gene TRBD2, 6 bases. The V and J ends lost 4 bases and 4 bases respectively, with 11 bases between them. Germline CDR1 and CDR2: MRHNA and SNTAGT. The CDR3 has 14 residues. The CDR3 reads CASSASSEYNEQFF. In DNA form, the CDR3 reads TGTGCCAGCAGTGCGTCTAGCGAGTACAATGAGCAGTTCTTC.

This chain links TRBV4-3 with TRBJ2-5; a possible D gene is TRBD2 (6 bases). Germline V gives CDR1 LGHNA, CDR2 YSLEER. V gave up 3 bases and J gave up 3 bases, with 14 bases separating them. CDR3 length: 15 residues. CDR3 sequence reads: CASSHSVVAEETQYF. In nucleotides, the CDR3 is TGCGCCAGCAGCCATTCCGTGGTAGCGGAAGAGACCCAGTACTTC.

The rearrangement joins TRBV19 to TRBJ1-6; D is unclear. Germline V gives CDR1 LNHDA, CDR2 SQIVND (reference sequence). This CDR3 contains 16 residues. The V gene lost 7 bases and the J gene lost 7 bases, with 20 bases spanning the gap. The CDR3 is CASNHGGRQLNSPLHF. The DNA for the CDR3 is TGTGCCAGTAACCATGGTGGGAGGCAGCTCAATTCACCCCTCCACTTT. The whole variable domain, filled in from reference TRBV19 and TRBJ1-6, reads DGGITQSPKYLFRKEGQNVTLSCEQNLNHDAMYWYRQDPGQGLRLIYYSQIVNDFQKGDIAEGYSVSREKKESFPLTVTSAQKNPTAFYLCASNHGGRQLNSPLHFGNGTRLTVT.

The rearrangement joins TRBV9 to TRBJ1-2, with a tentative D call TRBD1 (6 bases). The CDR3 sequence is 15 residues long. The V gene's germline CDR1 is SGDLS and CDR2 YYNGEE. Trimming cost V 3 bases and J 0 bases, with 12 bases left between them. CDR3 nucleotides: TGTGCCAGCAGCGCTCAGGGGAACCCTAACTATGGCTACACCTTC. This gives the protein CASSAQGNPNYGYTF.

The V call is TRBV9, the J call TRBJ1-2; 7 nucleotides line up with TRBD1. Germline V gives CDR1 SGDLS, CDR2 YYNGEE. This CDR3 region has 16 residues. J gave up 6 bases and V 2 bases, and 13 bases lay outside the gene matches. In DNA, the CDR3 is TGTGCCAGCAGCGTGGATCCCACAGGGGCGGGTGATGGCTACACCTTC. Translation gives CASSVDPTGAGDGYTF.

The CDR3 DNA reads as TGCGCCAGCAGCTTGCCGGGACAGGGCGTTGTGGCTGAAGCTTTCTTT. This gives the protein CASSLPGQGVVAEAFF. The J gene is TRBJ1-1, the V gene TRBV5-1; 9 bases are shared with TRBD1. Germline V gene sequence: CDR1 SGHRS, CDR2 YFSETQ. V lost 1 base, J lost 6 bases, and 10 bases stayed unmatched. The CDR3 runs to 16 residues.

The gene calls are TRBV5-4 and TRBJ1-1; D not resolved. The germline V and J ends were trimmed by 4 bases and 6 bases, with 16 bases remaining between them. This CDR3 is 14 amino acids long. In germline, CDR1 is SGHNT, CDR2 YYREEE (reference sequence). CDR3 sequence (DNA): TGTGCCAGCAGCCTGGCGGGGTACAACCCTGAAGCTTTCTTT. Amino acids: CASSLAGYNPEAFF.

V usage is TRBV9 and J usage is TRBJ2-2; TRBD2 matches at 8 bases. CDR1 SGDLS and CDR2 YYNGEE come from the germline V gene. The length of the CDR3 is 18 residues. V shed 4 bases and J 4 bases; nucleotides not matched to a gene: 15. The CDR3 sequence: CASSIEHGRGLGTGELFF. The CDR3 DNA reads TGTGCCAGCAGCATCGAGCACGGGAGGGGTCTGGGCACCGGGGAGCTGTTTTTT.

This clone has just one count. This chain uses TRBV9 with TRBJ2-7; D may be TRBD2 (8 bases). The CDR3 is made up of 16 amino acids. The V end was cut by 0 bases, the J end by 4 bases, with 17 bases between. From germline, CDR1 is SGDLS and CDR2 YYNGEE. This chain's CDR3 is CASSVDVGGDSYEQYF. The CDR3 DNA sequence: TGTGCCAGCAGCGTAGACGTCGGGGGGGACAGTTACGAGCAGTACTTC.

The rearrangement joins TRBV7-3 to TRBJ1-4, with 7 bases lining up with TRBD1. The CDR3 covers 15 residues. In germline, CDR1 is SGHTA, CDR2 FQGTGA. V shed 0 bases and J 5 bases; nucleotides not matched to a gene: 3. This chain's CDR3 is CASSLTGQPNEKLFF. Here the CDR3 DNA reads TGTGCCAGCAGCTTAACGGGACAGCCAAATGAAAAACTGTTTTTT.

This chain uses TRBV6-1 with TRBJ1-2; a possible D gene is TRBD1 (6 bases). Trimming left V 1 base short and J 8 bases short, with 14 bases between. This CDR3 contains 14 residues. CDR1 MNHNS and CDR2 SASEGT come from the germline V gene. The CDR3 protein is CASSEVGGDRGYTF. CDR3 DNA sequence: TGTGCCAGCAGTGAAGTAGGGGGGGATCGCGGCTACACCTTC.

This chain joins TRBV4-2 and TRBJ1-2; D gene ambiguous. Per germline, CDR1 LGHNA and CDR2 YNFKEQ. Trimming removed 4 bases at V and 2 bases at J, with 8 bases between. The CDR3 spans 13 residues. The DNA for the CDR3 is TGTGCCAGCAGCCCCTACAGCAACTATGGCTACACCTTC. Its translation: CASSPYSNYGYTF.

As for this clone: Different DNA sequences within this sample yield the same CDR3. The DNA of the CDR3 is TGTGCCAGCAGCCCTCGGACTAGCGGGAGGGCGAATGAGCAGTTCTTC. This encodes CASSPRTSGRANEQFF. The chain links TRBV9 to TRBJ2-1; TRBD2 matches at 15 bases. Trimming removed 4 bases from V and 7 bases from J; junction bases left unmatched: 6. The CDR3 consists of 16 residues. Germline V gene data show CDR1 as SGDLS and CDR2 as YYNGEE.

The chain has TRBV5-4 and TRBJ1-1; D not certain. Trimming took off 0 bases at V and 6 bases at J, with 3 bases between the two ends. Germline V lookup: CDR1 SGHNT, CDR2 YYREEE (reference sequence). The CDR3 is made up of 11 amino acids. CDR3 sequence: CASSLAAEAFF. In DNA form, the CDR3 reads TGTGCCAGCAGCTTGGCTGCTGAAGCTTTCTTT. Variable domain in full (rest from reference TRBV5-4 and TRBJ1-1): ETGVTQSPTHLIKTRGQQVTLRCSSQSGHNTVSWYQQALGQGPQFIFQYYREEENGRGNFPPRFSGLQFPNYSSELNVNALELDDSALYLCASSLAAEAFFGQGTRLTVV.

This chain connects TRBV19 to TRBJ2-7; TRBD1 matches at 9 bases. Germline lookup yields CDR1 LNHDA and CDR2 SQIVND (reference sequence). The V and J ends lost 5 bases and 3 bases, in that order; junction bases with no gene match: 8. The CDR3 length is 15 residues. CDR3 region: CASSSEDRGGYEQYF. As DNA, the CDR3 is TGTGCCAGTAGTTCCGAGGACAGGGGAGGCTACGAGCAGTACTTC.